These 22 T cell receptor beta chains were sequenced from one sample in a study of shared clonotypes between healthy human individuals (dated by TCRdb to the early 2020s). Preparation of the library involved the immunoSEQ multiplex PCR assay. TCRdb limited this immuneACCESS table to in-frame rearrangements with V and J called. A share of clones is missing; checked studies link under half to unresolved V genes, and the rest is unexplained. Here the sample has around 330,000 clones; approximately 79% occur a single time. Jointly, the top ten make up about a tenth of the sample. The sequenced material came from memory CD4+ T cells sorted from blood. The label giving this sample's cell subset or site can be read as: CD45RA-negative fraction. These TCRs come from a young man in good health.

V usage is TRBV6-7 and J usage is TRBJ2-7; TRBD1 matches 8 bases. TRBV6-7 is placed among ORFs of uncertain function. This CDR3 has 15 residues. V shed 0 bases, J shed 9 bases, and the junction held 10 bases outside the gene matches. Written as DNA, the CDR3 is TGTGCCAGCAGTTACTCGATCCAGGGGGCTACGGCGCAGTACTTC. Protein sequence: CASSYSIQGATAQYF.

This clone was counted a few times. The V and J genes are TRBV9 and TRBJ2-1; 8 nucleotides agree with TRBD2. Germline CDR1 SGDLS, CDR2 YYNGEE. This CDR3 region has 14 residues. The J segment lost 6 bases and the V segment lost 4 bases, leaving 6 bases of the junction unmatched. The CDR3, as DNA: TGTGCCAGCAGCTCCCGACTAGCGAGCAATGAGCAGTTCTTC. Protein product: CASSSRLASNEQFF.

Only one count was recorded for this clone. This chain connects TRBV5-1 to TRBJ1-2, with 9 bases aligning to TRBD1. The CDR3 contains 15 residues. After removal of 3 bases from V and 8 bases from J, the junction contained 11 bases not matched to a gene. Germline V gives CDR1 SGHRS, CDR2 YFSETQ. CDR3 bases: TGCGCCAGCAGCTCTACGACAGGGGGTCGTTCGGGCTACACCTTC. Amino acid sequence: CASSSTTGGRSGYTF. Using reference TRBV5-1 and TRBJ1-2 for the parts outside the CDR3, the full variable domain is KAGVTQTPRYLIKTRGQQVTLSCSPISGHRSVSWYQQTPGQGLQFLFEYFSETQRNKGNFPGRFSGRQFSNSRSEMNVSTLELGDSALYLCASSSTTGGRSGYTFGSGTRLTVV.

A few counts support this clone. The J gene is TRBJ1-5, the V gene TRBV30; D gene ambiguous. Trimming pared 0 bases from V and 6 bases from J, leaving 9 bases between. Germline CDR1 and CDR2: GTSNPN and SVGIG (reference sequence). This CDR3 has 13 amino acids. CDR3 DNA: TGTGCCTGGAGTGTACTGGAGGGTCAGCCCCAGCATTTT. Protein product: CAWSVLEGQPQHF.

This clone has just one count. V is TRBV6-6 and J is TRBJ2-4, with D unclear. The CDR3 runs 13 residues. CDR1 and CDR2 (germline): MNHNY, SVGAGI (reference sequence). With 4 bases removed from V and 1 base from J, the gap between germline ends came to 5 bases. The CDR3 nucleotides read TGTGCCAGCAGTTCCCCGGCCAAAAACATTCAGTACTTC. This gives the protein CASSSPAKNIQYF.

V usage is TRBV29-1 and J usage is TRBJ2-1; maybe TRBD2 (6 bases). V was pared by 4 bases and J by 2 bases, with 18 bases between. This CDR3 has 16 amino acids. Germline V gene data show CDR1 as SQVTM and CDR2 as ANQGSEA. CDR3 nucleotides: TGCAGCGTTGCTTGGCGCCCGGGAGCGGCCTACAATGAGCAGTTCTTC. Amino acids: CSVAWRPGAAYNEQFF.

The CDR3 is CASSPPESRLYQETQYF. The CDR3 DNA reads TGTGCCAGCTCACCACCGGAGTCTAGGCTGTACCAAGAGACCCAGTACTTC. The rearrangement links TRBV18 to TRBJ2-5; no definite D call. The CDR3 sequence is 17 residues long. Trimming shortened V by 0 bases and J by 0 bases, and 14 bases separated the two germline ends. The germline V gene encodes CDR1 KGHSH and CDR2 LQKENI.

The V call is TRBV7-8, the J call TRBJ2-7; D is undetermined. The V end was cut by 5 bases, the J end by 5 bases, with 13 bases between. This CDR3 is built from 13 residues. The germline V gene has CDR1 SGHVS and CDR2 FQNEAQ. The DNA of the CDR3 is TGTGCCAGCAGCCCTCCAGCTAGGGACGAGCAGTACTTC. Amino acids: CASSPPARDEQYF.

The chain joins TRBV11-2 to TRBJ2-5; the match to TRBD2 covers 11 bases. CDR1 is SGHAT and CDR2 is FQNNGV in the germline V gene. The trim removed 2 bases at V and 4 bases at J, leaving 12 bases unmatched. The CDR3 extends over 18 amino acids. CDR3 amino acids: CASSLPGGSSGRIETQYF. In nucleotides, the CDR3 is TGTGCCAGCAGCTTACCTGGGGGGTCTAGCGGGAGGATAGAGACCCAGTACTTC.

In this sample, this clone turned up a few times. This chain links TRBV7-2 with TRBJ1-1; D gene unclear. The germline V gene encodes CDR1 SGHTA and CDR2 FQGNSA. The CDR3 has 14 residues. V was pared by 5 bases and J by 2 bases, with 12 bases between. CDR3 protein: CASSREQINTEAFF. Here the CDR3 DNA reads TGTGCCAGCAGCAGGGAGCAGATTAACACTGAAGCTTTCTTT.

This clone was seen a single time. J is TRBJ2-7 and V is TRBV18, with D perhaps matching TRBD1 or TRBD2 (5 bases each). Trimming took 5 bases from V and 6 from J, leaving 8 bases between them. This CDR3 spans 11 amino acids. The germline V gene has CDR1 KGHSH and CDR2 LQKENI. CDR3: CASSGGLEQYF. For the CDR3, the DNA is TGTGCCAGCTCAGGGGGTCTCGAGCAGTACTTC.

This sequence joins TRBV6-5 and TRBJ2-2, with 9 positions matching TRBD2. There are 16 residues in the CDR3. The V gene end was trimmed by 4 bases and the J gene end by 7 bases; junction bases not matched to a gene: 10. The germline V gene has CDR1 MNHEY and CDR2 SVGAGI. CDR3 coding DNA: TGTGCCAGCAGTTTCCTAGCGGGACAGATCCACGGGGAGCTGTTTTTT. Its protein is CASSFLAGQIHGELFF.

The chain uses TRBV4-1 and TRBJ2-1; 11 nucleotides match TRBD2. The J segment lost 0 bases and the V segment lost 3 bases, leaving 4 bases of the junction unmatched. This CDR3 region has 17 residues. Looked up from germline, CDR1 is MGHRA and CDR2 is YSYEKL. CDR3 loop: CASSQVAGGFSYNEQFF. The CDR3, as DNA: TGCGCCAGCAGCCAGGTAGCGGGAGGGTTCTCCTACAATGAGCAGTTCTTC.

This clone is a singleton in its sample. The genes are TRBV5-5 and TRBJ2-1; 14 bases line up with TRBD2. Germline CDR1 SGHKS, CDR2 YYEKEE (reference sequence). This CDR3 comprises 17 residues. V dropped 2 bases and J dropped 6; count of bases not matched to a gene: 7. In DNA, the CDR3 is TGTGCCAGCAGCTTACAGTGGGGACTAGCGGGAGCCAATGAGCAGTTCTTC. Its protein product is CASSLQWGLAGANEQFF.

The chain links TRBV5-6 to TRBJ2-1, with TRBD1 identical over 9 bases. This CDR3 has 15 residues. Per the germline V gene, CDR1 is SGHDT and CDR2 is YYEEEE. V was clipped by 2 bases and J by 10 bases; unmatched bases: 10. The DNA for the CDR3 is TGTGCCAGCAGCTTCACGGGACAGGGTGTACGAGAGCAGTTCTTC. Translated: CASSFTGQGVREQFF.

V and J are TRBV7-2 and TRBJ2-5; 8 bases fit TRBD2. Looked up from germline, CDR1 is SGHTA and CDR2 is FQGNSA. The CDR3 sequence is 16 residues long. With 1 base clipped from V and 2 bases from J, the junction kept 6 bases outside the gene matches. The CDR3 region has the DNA TGTGCCAGCAGCTTAGGGATAGCGGGGTTTCAAGAGACCCAGTACTTC. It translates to CASSLGIAGFQETQYF.

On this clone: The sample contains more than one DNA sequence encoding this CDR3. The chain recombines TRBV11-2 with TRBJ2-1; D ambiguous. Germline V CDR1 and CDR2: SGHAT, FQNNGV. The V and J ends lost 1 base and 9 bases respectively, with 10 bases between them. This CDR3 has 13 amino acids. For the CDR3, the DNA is TGTGCCAGCAGCTTAGGTGGGCTGGGTGAGCAGTTCTTC. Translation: CASSLGGLGEQFF.

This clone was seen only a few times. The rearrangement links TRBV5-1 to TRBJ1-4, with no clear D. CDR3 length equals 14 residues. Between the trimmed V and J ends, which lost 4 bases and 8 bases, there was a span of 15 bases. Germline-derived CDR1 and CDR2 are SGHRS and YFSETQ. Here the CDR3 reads CASSPTTRKEKLFF. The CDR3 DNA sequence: TGCGCCAGCAGCCCTACGACAAGAAAGGAAAAACTGTTTTTT.

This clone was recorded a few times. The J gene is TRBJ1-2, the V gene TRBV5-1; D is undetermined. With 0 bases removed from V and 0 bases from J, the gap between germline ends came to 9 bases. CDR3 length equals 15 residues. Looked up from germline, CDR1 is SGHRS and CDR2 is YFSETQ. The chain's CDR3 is CASSLDSGSNYGYTF. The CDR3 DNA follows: TGCGCCAGCAGCTTGGACAGTGGATCTAACTATGGCTACACCTTC.

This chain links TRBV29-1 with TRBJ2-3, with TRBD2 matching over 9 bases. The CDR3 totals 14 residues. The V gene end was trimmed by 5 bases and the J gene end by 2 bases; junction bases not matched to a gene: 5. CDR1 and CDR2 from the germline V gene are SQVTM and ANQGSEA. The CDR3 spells CSVRPSGNTDTQYF. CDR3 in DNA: TGCAGCGTTAGGCCTAGCGGGAACACAGATACGCAGTATTTT.

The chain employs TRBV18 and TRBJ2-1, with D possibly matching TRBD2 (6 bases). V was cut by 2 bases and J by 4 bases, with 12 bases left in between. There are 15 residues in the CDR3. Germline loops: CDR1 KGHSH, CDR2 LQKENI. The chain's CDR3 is CASSPGGRLYNEQFF. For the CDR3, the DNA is TGTGCCAGCTCACCAGGGGGGAGGCTTTACAATGAGCAGTTCTTC.

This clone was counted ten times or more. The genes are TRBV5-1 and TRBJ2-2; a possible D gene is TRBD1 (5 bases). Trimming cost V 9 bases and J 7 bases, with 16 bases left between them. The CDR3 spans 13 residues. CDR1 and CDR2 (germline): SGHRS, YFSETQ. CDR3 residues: CATRPQGNGELFF. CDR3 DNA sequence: TGCGCCACTAGGCCTCAGGGCAACGGGGAGCTGTTTTTT.